The rows below give T cell receptor beta chains drawn from one sample of a study of beta chain features in type 1 diabetes. The method was immunoSEQ multiplex PCR; TCRdb's version includes in-frame clones alone and lacks a portion of them. The data contain a few hundred thousand clones, approximately 12% of them singletons. Sequencing input: naive CD4+ T cells from blood. These receptors originate from a woman aged 18 to 35 with type 1 diabetes. Both conserved end residues are part of each CDR3. A D gene is named only where the DNA matches it firmly. Clone size is stated in some rows and not others, as once, few, many or a class when expanded.

TRBV5-1	TRBD1	NA	TRBJ2-5	CASSLGGQGQETQYF	TGCGCCAGCAGCTTGGGTGGACAGGGGCAAGAGACCCAGTACTTC
TRBV23-1	TRBD1	many	TRBJ2-7	CASSQDGQGHYEQYF	TGCGCCAGCAGTCAGGACGGACAGGGACACTACGAGCAGTACTTC
TRBV28	TRBD2	few	TRBJ2-5	CASKPGGSQETQYF	TGTGCCAGCAAACCGGGAGGAAGTCAGGAGACCCAGTACTTC
TRBV27	NA	NA	TRBJ2-7	CASRPPGTPAFEQHF	TGTGCCAGCAGACCCCCCGGGACTCCCGCGTTCGAGCAGCACTTC
TRBV28	NA	NA	TRBJ2-7	CASSTKLPGQYF	TGTGCCAGCAGTACGAAACTCCCCGGGCAGTACTTC
TRBV5-1	NA	few	TRBJ2-7	CASSSLQGTQGVYEQYF	TGCGCCAGCAGCTCCCTTCAGGGAACCCAAGGGGTTTACGAGCAGTACTTC
TRBV27	NA	NA	TRBJ1-2	CASSSHPGRNNYGYTF	TGTGCCAGCAGTTCCCACCCAGGGAGGAATAACTATGGCTACACCTTC
TRBV19	TRBD2	NA	TRBJ2-2	CASSPRDYGELFF	TGTGCCAGTAGTCCCCGGGACTACGGGGAGCTGTTTTTT
TRBV28	TRBD2	few	TRBJ2-7	CASSPSGRSSYEQYF	TGTGCCAGCAGTCCTAGCGGGAGGAGCTCCTACGAGCAGTACTTC
TRBV5-1	NA	few	TRBJ1-3	CASSLAPTGSGNTIYF	TGCGCCAGCAGCTTGGCTCCCACGGGCTCTGGAAACACCATATATTTT
TRBV29-1	TRBD1	NA	TRBJ1-1	CSVTGGNTEAFF	TGCAGCGTTACAGGGGGGAACACTGAAGCTTTCTTT
TRBV7-2	TRBD1	NA	TRBJ1-1	CASSLAGGLDTEAFF	TGTGCCAGCAGCTTAGCAGGGGGCTTGGACACTGAAGCTTTCTTT
TRBV7-9	TRBD1	once	TRBJ2-2	CASSLPQGASPVTGELFF	TGTGCCAGCAGCTTACCGCAGGGGGCTTCCCCCGTCACCGGGGAGCTGTTTTTT
TRBV13	NA	NA	TRBJ2-7	CASSLGRTGYEQYF	TGTGCCAGCAGCTTAGGCCGAACAGGGTACGAGCAGTACTTC
TRBV15	TRBD2	NA	TRBJ2-4	CATTSTSGSRGAKNIQYF	TGTGCCACCACTTCGACTAGCGGGAGTCGGGGAGCCAAAAACATTCAGTACTTC
TRBV7-9	NA	few	TRBJ2-7	CASSFVHWEQYF	TGTGCCAGCAGCTTCGTACATTGGGAGCAGTACTTC
TRBV18	TRBD2	few	TRBJ2-1	CASSPPGTSNEQFF	TGTGCCAGCTCACCCCCCGGGACTAGCAATGAGCAGTTCTTC
TRBV18	TRBD1	NA	TRBJ1-2	CASSPLDRGGYTF	TGTGCCAGCTCACCGTTGGACAGGGGCGGCTACACCTTC
TRBV4-1	NA	few	TRBJ1-5	CASSQGLRGSNQPQHF	TGCGCCAGCAGCCAAGGCTTACGAGGGAGCAATCAGCCCCAGCATTTT
TRBV20-1	NA	NA	TRBJ2-3	CSASRDTQYF	TGCAGTGCTAGTAGAGATACGCAGTATTTT
TRBV27	TRBD2	NA	TRBJ2-7	CASRRREGSYEQYF	TGTGCCAGCAGACGGCGGGAGGGCTCCTACGAGCAGTACTTC
TRBV10-3	NA	NA	TRBJ2-3	CAITVQGTDTQYF	TGTGCCATCACAGTACAGGGTACAGATACGCAGTATTTT
TRBV28	NA	NA	TRBJ2-1	CAWNGASSYNEQFF	TGTGCCTGGAATGGGGCGAGCTCCTACAATGAGCAGTTCTTC